Included here is one T cell receptor (beta chain) sequence, with context. This sample stems from a study of blood T cell repertoires in COVID-19. Patients from Seattle were sampled longitudinally, starting during active infection. TCRdb keeps only in-frame clones here, not all; method: immunoSEQ multiplex PCR. Among approximately 500,000 clones, around 90% were seen once, and the ten largest hold roughly 7.4%. Germline trimming cut 3 bases from V and 8 bases from J; bases unmatched to any gene: 3. Per the germline V gene, CDR1 is LGHNA and CDR2 is YNFKEQ. The CDR3 is made up of 14 amino acids. This receptor was taken from a woman in her fifties or sixties with COVID-19, enrolled during active disease. V is TRBV4-2 and J is TRBJ1-4, with 10 bases that match TRBD1. Sequenced: peripheral blood. CDR3: CASSQGQGPEKLFF. The CDR3 nucleotides are TGTGCCAGCAGCCAGGGACAGGGGCCAGAAAAACTGTTTTTT.